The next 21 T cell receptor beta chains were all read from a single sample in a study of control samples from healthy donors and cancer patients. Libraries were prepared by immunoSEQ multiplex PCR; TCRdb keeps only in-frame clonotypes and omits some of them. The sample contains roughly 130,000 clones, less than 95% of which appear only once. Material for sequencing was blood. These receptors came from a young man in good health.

CDR3 region: CASTQAGLSGNTIYF. CDR3 in DNA: TGTGCCAGTACCCAGGCGGGCCTCTCTGGAAACACCATATATTTT. The rearrangement links TRBV19 to TRBJ1-3; D is undetermined. The ends were cut back, 7 bases at V and 0 bases at J, with 13 bases in the middle. The CDR3 runs 15 residues. Germline assignment: CDR1 LNHDA and CDR2 SQIVND (reference sequence).

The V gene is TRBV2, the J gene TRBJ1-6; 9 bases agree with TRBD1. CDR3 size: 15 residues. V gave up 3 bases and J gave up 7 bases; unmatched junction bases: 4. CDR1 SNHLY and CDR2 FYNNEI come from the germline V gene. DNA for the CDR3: TGTGCCAGCAGTGAGCGGACAGGGGTGAATTCACCCCTCCACTTT. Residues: CASSERTGVNSPLHF.

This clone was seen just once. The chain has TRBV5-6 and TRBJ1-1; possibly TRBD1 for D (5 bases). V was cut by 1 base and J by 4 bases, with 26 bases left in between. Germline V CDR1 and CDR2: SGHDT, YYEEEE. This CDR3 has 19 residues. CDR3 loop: CASSLYPPRTSQGSTEAFF. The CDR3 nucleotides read TGTGCCAGCAGCTTGTATCCCCCAAGAACCAGCCAGGGCAGCACTGAAGCTTTCTTT.

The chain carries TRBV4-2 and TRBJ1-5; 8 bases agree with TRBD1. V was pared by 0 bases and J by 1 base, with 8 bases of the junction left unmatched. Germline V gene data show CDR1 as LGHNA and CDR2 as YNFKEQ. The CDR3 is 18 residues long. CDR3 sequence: CASSQEWAGGISNQPQHF. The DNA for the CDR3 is TGTGCCAGCAGCCAAGAATGGGCAGGGGGCATAAGCAATCAGCCCCAGCATTTT.

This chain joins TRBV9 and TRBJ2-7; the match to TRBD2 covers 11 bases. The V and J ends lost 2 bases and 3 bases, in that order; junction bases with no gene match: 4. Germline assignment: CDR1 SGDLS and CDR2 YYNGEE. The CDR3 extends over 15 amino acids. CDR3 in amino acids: CASSVAGTSGYEQYF. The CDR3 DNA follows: TGTGCCAGCAGCGTCGCCGGGACTAGCGGCTACGAGCAGTACTTC.

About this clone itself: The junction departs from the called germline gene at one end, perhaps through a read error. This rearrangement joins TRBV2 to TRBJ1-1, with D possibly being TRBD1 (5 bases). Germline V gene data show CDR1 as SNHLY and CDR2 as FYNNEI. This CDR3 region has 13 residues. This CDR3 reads CASREAGSPEAFF. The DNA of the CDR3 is TGTGCCAGCAGGGAAGCAGGGAGCCCTGAAGCTTTCTTT.

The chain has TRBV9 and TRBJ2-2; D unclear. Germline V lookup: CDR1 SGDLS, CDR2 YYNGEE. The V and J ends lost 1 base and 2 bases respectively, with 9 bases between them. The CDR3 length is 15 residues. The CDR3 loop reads CASSVQADNTGELFF. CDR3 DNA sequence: TGTGCCAGCAGCGTACAGGCGGACAACACCGGGGAGCTGTTTTTT.

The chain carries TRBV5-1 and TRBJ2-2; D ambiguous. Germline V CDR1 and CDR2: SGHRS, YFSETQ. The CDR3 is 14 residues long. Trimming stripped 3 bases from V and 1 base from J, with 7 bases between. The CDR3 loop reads CASSSQLNTGELFF. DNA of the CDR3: TGCGCCAGCAGCTCCCAGCTGAACACCGGGGAGCTGTTTTTT.

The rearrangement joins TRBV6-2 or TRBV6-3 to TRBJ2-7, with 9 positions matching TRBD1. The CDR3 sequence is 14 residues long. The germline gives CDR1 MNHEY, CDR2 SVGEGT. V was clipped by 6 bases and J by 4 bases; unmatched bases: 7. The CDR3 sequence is CASSPGTGPYEQYF. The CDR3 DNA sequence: TGTGCCAGCAGCCCCGGGACAGGGCCTTACGAGCAGTACTTC.

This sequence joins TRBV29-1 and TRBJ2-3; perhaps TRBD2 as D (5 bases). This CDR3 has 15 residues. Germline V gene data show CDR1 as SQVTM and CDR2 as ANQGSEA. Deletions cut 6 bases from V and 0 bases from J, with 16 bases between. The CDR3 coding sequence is TGCAGCGTACGGGGAACCCGGACTAGCACAGATACGCAGTATTTT. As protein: CSVRGTRTSTDTQYF.

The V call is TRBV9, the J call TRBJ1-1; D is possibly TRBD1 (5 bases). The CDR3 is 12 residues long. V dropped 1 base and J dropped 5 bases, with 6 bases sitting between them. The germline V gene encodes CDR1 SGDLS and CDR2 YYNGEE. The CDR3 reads CASSVWGTEAFF. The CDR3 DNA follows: TGTGCCAGCAGCGTATGGGGGACTGAAGCTTTCTTT.

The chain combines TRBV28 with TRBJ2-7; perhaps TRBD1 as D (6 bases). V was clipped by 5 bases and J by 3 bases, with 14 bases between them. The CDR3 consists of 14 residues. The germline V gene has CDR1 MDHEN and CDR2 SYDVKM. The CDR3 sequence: CASSRRQVGYEQYF. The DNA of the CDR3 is TGTGCCAGCAGTAGACGACAGGTCGGCTACGAGCAGTACTTC.

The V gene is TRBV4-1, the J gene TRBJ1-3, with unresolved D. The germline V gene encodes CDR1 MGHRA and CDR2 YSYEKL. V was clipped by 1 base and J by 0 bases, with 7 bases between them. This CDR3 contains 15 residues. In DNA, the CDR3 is TGCGCCAGCAGCCAAGTAACAAGCTCTGGAAACACCATATATTTT. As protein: CASSQVTSSGNTIYF.

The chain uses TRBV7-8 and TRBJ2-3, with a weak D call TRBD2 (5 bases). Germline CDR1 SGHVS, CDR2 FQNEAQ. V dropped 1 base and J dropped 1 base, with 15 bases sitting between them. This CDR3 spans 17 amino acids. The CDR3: CASSLVEAGGGTDTQYF. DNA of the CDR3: TGTGCCAGCAGCTTAGTCGAGGCGGGTGGGGGCACAGATACGCAGTATTTT.

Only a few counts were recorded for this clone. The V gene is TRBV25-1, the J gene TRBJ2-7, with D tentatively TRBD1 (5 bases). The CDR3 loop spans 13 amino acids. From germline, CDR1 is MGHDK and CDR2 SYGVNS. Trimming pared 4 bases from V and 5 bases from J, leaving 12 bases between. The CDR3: CASSVSRGHEQYF. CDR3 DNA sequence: TGTGCCAGCAGTGTCAGTAGGGGCCACGAGCAGTACTTC.

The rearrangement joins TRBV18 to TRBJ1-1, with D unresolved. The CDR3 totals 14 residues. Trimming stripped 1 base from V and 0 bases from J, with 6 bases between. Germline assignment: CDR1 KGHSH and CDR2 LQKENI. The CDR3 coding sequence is TGTGCCAGCTCACCACGAACGGTGAACACTGAAGCTTTCTTT. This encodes CASSPRTVNTEAFF.

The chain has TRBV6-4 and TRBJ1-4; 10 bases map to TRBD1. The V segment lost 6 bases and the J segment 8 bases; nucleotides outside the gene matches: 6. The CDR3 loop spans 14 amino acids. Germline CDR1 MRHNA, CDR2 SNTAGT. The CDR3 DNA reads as TGTGCCAGCAGGCCGGGACAGGGGTTGGAAAAACTGTTTTTT. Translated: CASRPGQGLEKLFF.

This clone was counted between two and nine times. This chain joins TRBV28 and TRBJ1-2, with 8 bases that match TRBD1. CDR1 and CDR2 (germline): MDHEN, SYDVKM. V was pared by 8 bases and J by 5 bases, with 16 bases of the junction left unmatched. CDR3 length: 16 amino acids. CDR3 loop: CASRARRGPREYGYTF. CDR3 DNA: TGTGCCAGCCGAGCGCGCAGGGGGCCAAGGGAATATGGCTACACCTTC.

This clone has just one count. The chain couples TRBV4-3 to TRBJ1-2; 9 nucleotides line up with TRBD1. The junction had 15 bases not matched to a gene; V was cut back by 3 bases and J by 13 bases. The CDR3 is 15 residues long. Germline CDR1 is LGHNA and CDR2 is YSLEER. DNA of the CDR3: TGCGCCAGCAGCCACCGGACAGGGGAGCTTTTTGGTATCACCTTC. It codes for CASSHRTGELFGITF.

The CDR3 sequence: CASSYSGLRQYF. The CDR3 coding sequence is TGTGCCAGCAGTTACTCAGGGCTGCGGCAGTACTTC. V gene TRBV6-2 or TRBV6-3 combines with J gene TRBJ2-7, with no clear D. The length of the CDR3 is 12 residues. Germline V gene data show CDR1 as MNHEY and CDR2 as SVGEGT. V shed 0 bases and J shed 9 bases, with 9 bases lying between them.

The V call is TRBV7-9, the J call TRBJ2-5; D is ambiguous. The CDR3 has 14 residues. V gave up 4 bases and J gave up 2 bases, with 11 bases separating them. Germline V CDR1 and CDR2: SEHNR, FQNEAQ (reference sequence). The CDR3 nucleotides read TGTGCCAGCAGCTCACCCCAAGGACAAGAGACCCAGTACTTC. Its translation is CASSSPQGQETQYF.